This paragraph reports one T cell receptor (beta chain). Its antigen is unknown. The time point: pre-treatment baseline. Sampling occurred pretreatment (T0) and at week 3 (W3), after cycle one of checkpoint blockade. Response was assessed by RECIST 1.1 at 12 weeks, except a couple of rapid progressors. The data were produced by immunoSEQ multiplex PCR, yet TCRdb's version contains in-frame clones alone and is incomplete. The data show about 4,900 clones, with around 87% seen just once and about 33% held by the top ten. This sample stems from a study of blood T cell dynamics during melanoma immunotherapy. Regarding the study as a whole: At W3, later disease-control patients showed bifurcated PBMC repertoire changes, unlike progressors.

The TCR sequence derives from a human donor with melanoma. The sequenced sample was blood, obtained from a patient treated with checkpoint blockade.

The CDR3 spells CAWSGKGARGANVLTF. The DNA of the CDR3 is TGTGCCTGGAGTGGAAAGGGGGCGCGGGGGGCCAACGTCCTGACTTTC. This chain links TRBV30 with TRBJ2-6; 7 nucleotides align to TRBD1. The germline gives CDR1 GTSNPN, CDR2 SVGIG (reference sequence). The junction had 7 bases not matched to a gene; V was cut back by 1 base and J by 4 bases. This CDR3 has 16 residues.